Given below is one TCR beta chain in context. As yet, its antigen is unknown. This record belongs to a study of cytomegalovirus exposure and HLA in healthy donors. With 60 Vbeta and 13 Jbeta primers, the PCR was carried out. Sequencing was performed with immunoSEQ multiplex PCR; in TCRdb, only in-frame clones are kept and a portion is missing. The table has tens of thousands of clones, 80% to 90% seen once. Findings and caveats of the study: Highly shared variants forming one cluster were likely a sequencing artifact. The study designated around 150 TCR beta chains cytomegalovirus-associated. Many donors carried some public TCRs, although rarity characterized most TCR sequences.

CDR1 is SGHRS, CDR2 YFSETQ, per germline. The CDR3 runs 16 residues. Germline trimming cut 4 bases from V and 4 bases from J; bases unmatched to any gene: 10. The material sequenced was PBMCs. This clonotype was sampled from a woman in her twenties or thirties in good health and CMV-seronegative. This rearrangement joins TRBV5-1 to TRBJ2-3; TRBD1 matches 9 bases. The DNA of the CDR3 is TGCGCCAGCAGCAAAAGCGGGACAGGGTTGGCAGATACGCAGTATTTT. Translated, it gives CASSKSGTGLADTQYF. Using reference TRBV5-1 and TRBJ2-3 for the parts outside the CDR3, the full variable domain is KAGVTQTPRYLIKTRGQQVTLSCSPISGHRSVSWYQQTPGQGLQFLFEYFSETQRNKGNFPGRFSGRQFSNSRSEMNVSTLELGDSALYLCASSKSGTGLADTQYFGPGTRLTVL.